A selection of T cell receptor beta chains follows, all from one sample in a study of blood T cell repertoires in COVID-19. Generated by immunoSEQ multiplex PCR, the TCRdb table keeps only in-frame clones and is missing some. This table has about 400,000 clones, roughly 88% appearing once. Sequencing input: PBMCs or T cells enriched from blood (not recorded which). These receptors all come from a middle-aged woman with acute COVID-19. The CDR3 runs from the conserved cysteine through the conserved F or W. A D gene is named only where the DNA matches it firmly. Only some rows state a clone size, as once, few, many or a class for expanded clones.

size	J	V	D	DNA	CDR3
NA	TRBJ2-5	TRBV12-3/TRBV12-4	NA	TGTGCCAGCAGTCCCGCCACGAGGGTCCAGTACTTC	CASSPATRVQYF
NA	TRBJ1-2	TRBV5-1	NA	TGCGCCAGCAGCTTGTGGGAGAGGGACTATGGCTACACCTTC	CASSLWERDYGYTF
NA	TRBJ1-1	TRBV5-1	NA	TGCGCCAGCAGCTTTCCAGGGAAGGAAGCTTTCTTT	CASSFPGKEAFF
NA	TRBJ2-5	TRBV27	TRBD1	TGTGCCAGCAGTTTATCCTGGACAGGGAACCAAGAGACCCAGTACTTC	CASSLSWTGNQETQYF
NA	TRBJ2-7	TRBV23-1	TRBD2	TGCGCCAGCAGTCAATCAGAAGGGAGCGGGGGGGCCATCTACGAGCAGTACTTC	CASSQSEGSGGAIYEQYF
NA	TRBJ1-6	TRBV30	TRBD1	TGTGCCTGGAGAGACAGGGTTGATTCACCCCTCCACTTT	CAWRDRVDSPLHF
NA	TRBJ2-2	TRBV18	NA	TGTGCCAGCTCACCGTCTACGAACACCGGGGAGCTGTTTTTT	CASSPSTNTGELFF
NA	TRBJ2-7	TRBV27	NA	TGTGCCAGCAGTTTTGGGGGGATGAGCGAGCAGTACTTC	CASSFGGMSEQYF
NA	TRBJ1-4	TRBV19	NA	TGTGCCAGTAATGAGGCGGACTACAATGAAAAACTGTTTTTT	CASNEADYNEKLFF
once	TRBJ1-5	TRBV19	TRBD1	TGTGCCAGTAGTGGACAGGGACACCAGCCCCAGCATTTT	CASSGQGHQPQHF
NA	TRBJ2-1	TRBV13	NA	TGTGCCAGCAGCTTAGTTGACAGGCCAAACTACAATGAGCAGTTCTTC	CASSLVDRPNYNEQFF
NA	TRBJ2-2	TRBV12-5	NA	TGTGCTAGTGGGCGAGCGAACACCGGGGAGCTGTTTTTT	CASGRANTGELFF
NA	TRBJ1-1	TRBV6-5	NA	TGTGCCAGCAGTTACTCGTGGGGTGGCGGGGAAGCTTTCTTT	CASSYSWGGGEAFF
NA	TRBJ1-5	TRBV19	TRBD1	TGTGCCAGTAGTCAGACAGGGGGGAATAGCAATCAGCCCCAGCATTTT	CASSQTGGNSNQPQHF
once	TRBJ1-4	TRBV19	TRBD1	TGTGCCAGTAGTCCGCTCGACAGGGGGAAGACTAATGAAAAACTGTTTTTT	CASSPLDRGKTNEKLFF
NA	TRBJ1-2	TRBV21-1	NA	TGTGCCAGCAGCAAGGTAACAGGGGTTTTTGGCTACACCTTC	CASSKVTGVFGYTF
NA	TRBJ2-3	TRBV18	NA	TGTGCCAGCTCACGAATACAGGGTTCGACAGATACGCAGTATTTT	CASSRIQGSTDTQYF
NA	TRBJ2-7	TRBV20-1	NA	TGCAGTGCTGGTGCCGGGAGAGGGGACGAGCAGTACTTC	CSAGAGRGDEQYF
NA	TRBJ1-1	TRBV4-2	NA	TGTGCCAGCAGCCAGGGACGGGGGACTGAAGCTTTCTTT	CASSQGRGTEAFF
NA	TRBJ1-1	TRBV3-1/TRBV3-2	NA	TGTGCCAGCAGCCAATCTTCCAGGGGCACTGAAGCTTTCTTT	CASSQSSRGTEAFF
few	TRBJ2-7	TRBV5-8	NA	TGTGCCAGCAGCTTTGGAAGACAGGCCTACGAGCAGTACTTC	CASSFGRQAYEQYF
NA	TRBJ2-7	TRBV27	TRBD1	TGTGCCAGCAGTCGTATACACGGGACAGGGGAGGCCGAGCAGTACTTC	CASSRIHGTGEAEQYF
NA	TRBJ1-2	TRBV24-1	TRBD1	TGTGCCACCGGGACAGACTATGGCTACACCTTC	CATGTDYGYTF
NA	TRBJ1-6	TRBV18	TRBD1	TGTGCCAGCTCACCACGGGGACAGGCAATCGATAATTCACCCCTCCACTTT	CASSPRGQAIDNSPLHF
NA	TRBJ1-5	TRBV19	TRBD1	TGTGCCAGTAGCACAGGGGGGTGGACCCAGCATTTT	CASSTGGWTQHF
NA	TRBJ2-7	TRBV23-1	NA	TGCGCCAGCAGTCAATTTAAGGCACAAAGAGGCCACGAGCAGTACTTC	CASSQFKAQRGHEQYF
NA	TRBJ1-2	TRBV21-1	NA	TGTGCCAGCAGCACGGTCCGGGGAAACTATGGCTACACCTTC	CASSTVRGNYGYTF
once	TRBJ1-1	TRBV12-3/TRBV12-4	NA	TGTGCCAGCAGTTTGAGCGGGAACACTGAAGCTTTCTTT	CASSLSGNTEAFF
few	TRBJ1-5	TRBV2	TRBD1	TGTGCCAGCAGTGGACAGGGGGCAAGGGAGCCCCAGCATTTT	CASSGQGAREPQHF
NA	TRBJ2-7	TRBV7-6	NA	TGTGCCAGCAGCTTAGGTGGTCTTAGCTCCTACGAGCAGTACTTC	CASSLGGLSSYEQYF
once	TRBJ2-7	TRBV2	NA	TGTGCCAGCAGGAGGGGGGGACTTACCTACGAGCAGTACTTC	CASRRGGLTYEQYF
NA	TRBJ2-7	TRBV27	TRBD1	TGTGCCAGCAGTGAAGGGGGCCGCACCTACGAGCAGTACTTC	CASSEGGRTYEQYF
NA	TRBJ2-5	TRBV2	TRBD1	TGTGCCAGCAGGGTTGGGACAGGGCGGGGAGAGACCCAGTACTTC	CASRVGTGRGETQYF
NA	TRBJ2-5	TRBV24-1	TRBD2	TGTGCCACCGCGGGGGTTCCGGGGGGACCTGAAGAGACCCAGTACTTC	CATAGVPGGPEETQYF
NA	TRBJ2-5	TRBV15	TRBD1	TGTGCCACCAGCCAGGACAGGGGCGAGGAGACCCAGTACTTC	CATSQDRGEETQYF
once	TRBJ2-3	TRBV5-4	TRBD2	TGTGCCAGCAGCTTTCAGCGGGGGGGGAGCACAGATACGCAGTATTTT	CASSFQRGGSTDTQYF